This T cell receptor (beta chain) was recorded in a study of cytomegalovirus exposure and HLA in healthy donors. General study results and limits: The productive fraction for most TCR beta V segments was about 90% or about 30% in an earlier analysis. The availability of immune exposure information extended only to CMV serostatus.

To note about this clone: The antigen is undetermined.

The PCR employed 60 Vbeta primers together with 13 Jbeta primers. Repertoires were generated with immunoSEQ multiplex PCR, while TCRdb's copy carries only in-frame clones and drops some. The sample has some 100,000 clones, more than 75% seen once. Germline loops: CDR1 MGHRA, CDR2 YSYEKL. Trimming took 8 bases from V and 4 from J, leaving 18 bases between them. The CDR3 consists of 15 residues. The sequencing sample was made of PBMCs. This TCR was recovered from a woman aged 50 to 60 in good health and CMV-seropositive. The chain uses TRBV4-1 and TRBJ2-1, with a possible D match to TRBD2 (6 bases). For the CDR3, the DNA is TGCGCCAGCCCATTGGGGAGGCCCCCTTACAATGAGCAGTTCTTC. Residues: CASPLGRPPYNEQFF.